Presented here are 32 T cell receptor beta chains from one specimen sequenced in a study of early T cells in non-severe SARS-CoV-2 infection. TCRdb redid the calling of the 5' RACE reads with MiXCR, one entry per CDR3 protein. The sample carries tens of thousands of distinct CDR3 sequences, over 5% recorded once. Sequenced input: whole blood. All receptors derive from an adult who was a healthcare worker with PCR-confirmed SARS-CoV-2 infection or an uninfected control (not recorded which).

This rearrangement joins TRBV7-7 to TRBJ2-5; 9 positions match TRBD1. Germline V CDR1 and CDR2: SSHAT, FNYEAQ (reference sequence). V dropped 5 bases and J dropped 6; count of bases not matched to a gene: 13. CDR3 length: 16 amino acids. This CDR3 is CASSPTGTGFGKTQYF. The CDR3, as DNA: TGTGCCAGCAGCCCGACCGGGACAGGGTTTGGAAAGACCCAGTACTTC. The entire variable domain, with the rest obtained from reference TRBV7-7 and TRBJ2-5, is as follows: GAGVSQSPRYKVTKRGQDVTLRCDPISSHATLYWYQQALGQGPEFLTYFNYEAQPDKSGLPSDRFSAERPEGSISTLTIQRTEQRDSAMYRCASSPTGTGFGKTQYFGPGTRLLVL.

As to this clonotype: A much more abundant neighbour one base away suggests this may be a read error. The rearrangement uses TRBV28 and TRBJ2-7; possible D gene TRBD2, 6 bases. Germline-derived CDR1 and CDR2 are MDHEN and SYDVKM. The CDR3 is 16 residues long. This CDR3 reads CASSSPGTDYSHEQYF. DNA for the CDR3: TGTGCCAGCAGTTCCCCCGGGACGGACTACTCCCACGAGCAGTACTTC.

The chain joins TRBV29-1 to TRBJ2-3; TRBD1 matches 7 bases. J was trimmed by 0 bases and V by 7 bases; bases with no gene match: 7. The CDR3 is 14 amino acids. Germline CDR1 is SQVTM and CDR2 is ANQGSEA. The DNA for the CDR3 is TGCAGCGGTCGACAGGGACGGAGCACAGATACGCAGTATTTT. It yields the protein CSGRQGRSTDTQYF.

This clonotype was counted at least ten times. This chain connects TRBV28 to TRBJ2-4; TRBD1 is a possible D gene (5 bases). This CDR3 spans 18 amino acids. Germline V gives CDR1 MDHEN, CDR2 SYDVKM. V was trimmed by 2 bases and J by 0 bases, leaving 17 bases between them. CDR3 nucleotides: TGTGCCAGCAGTTTAGGGCCAGGGCTGGAGATAGCCAAAAACATTCAGTACTTC. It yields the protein CASSLGPGLEIAKNIQYF.

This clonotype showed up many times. The CDR3 sequence: CAWSPRAASNQPQHF. CDR3 sequence (DNA): TGTGCCTGGAGTCCCAGAGCAGCTAGCAATCAGCCCCAGCATTTT. The rearrangement joins TRBV30 to TRBJ1-5; D is ambiguous. The germline V and J ends were trimmed by 2 bases and 0 bases, with 11 bases remaining between them. This CDR3 comprises 15 residues. CDR1 and CDR2 (germline): GTSNPN, SVGIG (reference sequence). The variable domain in full, with the rest retrieved from reference TRBV30 and TRBJ1-5, is SQTIHQWPATLVQPVGSPLSLECTVEGTSNPNLYWYRQAAGRGLQLLFYSVGIGQISSEVPQNLSASRPQDRQFILSSKKLLLSDSGFYLCAWSPRAASNQPQHFGDGTRLSIL.

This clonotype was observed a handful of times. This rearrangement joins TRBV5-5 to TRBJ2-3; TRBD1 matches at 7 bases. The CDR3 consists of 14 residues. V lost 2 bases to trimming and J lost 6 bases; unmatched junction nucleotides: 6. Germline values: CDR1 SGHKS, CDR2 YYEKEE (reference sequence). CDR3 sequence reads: CASSLSDRKDTQYF. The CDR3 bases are TGTGCCAGCAGCTTATCGGACAGGAAGGATACGCAGTATTTT.

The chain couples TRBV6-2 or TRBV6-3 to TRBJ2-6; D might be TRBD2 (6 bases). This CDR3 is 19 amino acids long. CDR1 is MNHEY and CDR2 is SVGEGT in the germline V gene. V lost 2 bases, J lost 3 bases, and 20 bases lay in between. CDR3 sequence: CASSYEGDHWGLGANVLTF. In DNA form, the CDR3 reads TGTGCCAGCAGTTACGAAGGTGACCATTGGGGACTTGGGGCCAACGTCCTGACTTTC.

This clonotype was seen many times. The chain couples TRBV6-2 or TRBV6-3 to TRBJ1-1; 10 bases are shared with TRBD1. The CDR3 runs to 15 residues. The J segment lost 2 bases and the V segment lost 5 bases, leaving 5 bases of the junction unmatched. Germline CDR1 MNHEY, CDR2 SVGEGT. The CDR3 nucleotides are TGTGCCAGCAGTCGCGACAGGGGGCCCAACACTGAAGCTTTCTTT. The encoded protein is CASSRDRGPNTEAFF.

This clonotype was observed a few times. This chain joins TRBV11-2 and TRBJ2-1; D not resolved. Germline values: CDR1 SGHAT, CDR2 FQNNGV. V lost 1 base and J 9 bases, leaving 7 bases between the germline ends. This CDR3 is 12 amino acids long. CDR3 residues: CASSLGRIEQFF. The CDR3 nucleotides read TGTGCCAGCAGCTTAGGACGAATTGAGCAGTTCTTC.

Here the CDR3 DNA reads TGTGCCAGCAGCTCCCCCGGGACAAATACCGGGGAGCTGTTTTTT. Translating gives CASSSPGTNTGELFF. This chain links TRBV7-7 with TRBJ2-2, with a possible D match to TRBD1 (6 bases). Trimming pared 4 bases from V and 5 bases from J, leaving 14 bases between. CDR1 and CDR2 (germline): SSHAT, FNYEAQ (reference sequence). The CDR3 sequence is 15 residues long.

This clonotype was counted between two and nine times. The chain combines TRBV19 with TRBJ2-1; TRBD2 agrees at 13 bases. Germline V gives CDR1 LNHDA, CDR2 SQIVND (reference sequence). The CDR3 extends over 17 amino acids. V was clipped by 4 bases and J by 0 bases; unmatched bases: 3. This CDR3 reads CASSKGLAGVSYNEQFF. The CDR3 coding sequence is TGTGCCAGTAGTAAAGGACTAGCGGGAGTCTCCTACAATGAGCAGTTCTTC.

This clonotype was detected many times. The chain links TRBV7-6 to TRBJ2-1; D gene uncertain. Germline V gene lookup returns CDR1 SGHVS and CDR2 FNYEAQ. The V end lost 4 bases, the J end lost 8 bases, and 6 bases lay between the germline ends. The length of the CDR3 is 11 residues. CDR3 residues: CASSSLYEQFF. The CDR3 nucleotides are TGTGCCAGCAGCTCACTCTATGAGCAGTTCTTC.

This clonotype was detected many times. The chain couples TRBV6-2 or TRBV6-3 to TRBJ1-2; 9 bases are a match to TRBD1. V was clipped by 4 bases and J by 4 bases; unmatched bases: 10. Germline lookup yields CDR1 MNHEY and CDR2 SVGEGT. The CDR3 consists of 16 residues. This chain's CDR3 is CASSSPGQGVSYGYTF. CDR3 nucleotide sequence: TGTGCCAGCAGTTCTCCGGGACAGGGAGTATCCTATGGCTACACCTTC.

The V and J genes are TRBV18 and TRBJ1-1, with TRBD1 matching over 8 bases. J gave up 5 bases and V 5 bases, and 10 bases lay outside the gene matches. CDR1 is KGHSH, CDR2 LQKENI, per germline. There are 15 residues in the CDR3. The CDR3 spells CASSAGQARGTEAFF. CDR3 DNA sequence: TGTGCCAGCTCAGCGGGACAGGCAAGAGGGACTGAAGCTTTCTTT.

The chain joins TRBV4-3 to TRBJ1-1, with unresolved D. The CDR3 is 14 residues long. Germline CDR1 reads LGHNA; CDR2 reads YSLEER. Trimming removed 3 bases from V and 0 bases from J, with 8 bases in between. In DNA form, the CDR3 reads TGCGCCAGCAGCCAGGGAATTCTGAACACTGAAGCTTTCTTT. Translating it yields CASSQGILNTEAFF.

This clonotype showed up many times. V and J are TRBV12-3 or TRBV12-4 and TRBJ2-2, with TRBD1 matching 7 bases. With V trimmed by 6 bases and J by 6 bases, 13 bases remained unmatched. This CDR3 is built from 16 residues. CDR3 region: CASRPTGRRLSGELFF. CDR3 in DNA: TGTGCCAGCAGACCGACAGGGAGAAGGTTATCCGGGGAGCTGTTTTTT.

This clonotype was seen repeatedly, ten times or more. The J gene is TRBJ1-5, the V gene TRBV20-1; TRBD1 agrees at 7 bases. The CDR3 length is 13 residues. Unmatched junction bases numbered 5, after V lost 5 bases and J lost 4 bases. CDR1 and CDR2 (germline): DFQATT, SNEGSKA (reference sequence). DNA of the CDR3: TGCAGTGCTGGGGACAGTCCAAATCAGCCCCAGCATTTT. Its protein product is CSAGDSPNQPQHF.

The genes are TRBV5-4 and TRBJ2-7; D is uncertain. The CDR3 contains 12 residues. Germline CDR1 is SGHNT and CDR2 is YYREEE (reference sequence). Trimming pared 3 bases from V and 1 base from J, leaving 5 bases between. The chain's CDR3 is CASSWNSYEQYF. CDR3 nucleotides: TGTGCCAGCAGCTGGAATTCCTACGAGCAGTACTTC.

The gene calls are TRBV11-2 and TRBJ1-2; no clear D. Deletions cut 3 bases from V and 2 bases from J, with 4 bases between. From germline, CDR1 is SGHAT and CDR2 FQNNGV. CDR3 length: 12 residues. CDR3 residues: CASSLINYGYTF. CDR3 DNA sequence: TGTGCCAGCAGCTTGATCAACTATGGCTACACCTTC.

The CDR3 bases are TGTGCCAGCAGCTATGGACAGGGACAGTCCTACGAGCAGTACTTC. Translation: CASSYGQGQSYEQYF. V gene TRBV5-8 combines with J gene TRBJ2-7, with 8 bases lining up with TRBD1. Germline V gene sequence: CDR1 SGHTS, CDR2 YDEGEE. J lost 1 base, V lost 3 bases, and 6 bases had no gene match. CDR3 length equals 15 residues.

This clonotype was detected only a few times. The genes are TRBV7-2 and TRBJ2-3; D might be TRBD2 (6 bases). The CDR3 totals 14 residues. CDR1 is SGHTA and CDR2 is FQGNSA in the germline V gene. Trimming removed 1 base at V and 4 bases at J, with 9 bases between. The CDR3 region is CASSLGLVSDTQYF. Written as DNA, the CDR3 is TGTGCCAGCAGCTTAGGACTAGTATCAGATACGCAGTATTTT.

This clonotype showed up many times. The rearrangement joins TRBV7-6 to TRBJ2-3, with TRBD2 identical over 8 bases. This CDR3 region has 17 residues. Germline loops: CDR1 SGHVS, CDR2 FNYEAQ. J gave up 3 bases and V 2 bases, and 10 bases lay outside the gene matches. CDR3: CASSLRGAGAGTDTQYF. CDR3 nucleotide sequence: TGTGCCAGCAGCTTACGGGGAGCGGGAGCCGGGACAGATACGCAGTATTTT.

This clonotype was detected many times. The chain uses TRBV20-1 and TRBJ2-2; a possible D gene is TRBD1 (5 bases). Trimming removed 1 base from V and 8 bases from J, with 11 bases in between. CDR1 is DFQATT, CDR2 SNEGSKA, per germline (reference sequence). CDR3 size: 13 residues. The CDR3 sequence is CSARGPGRGELFF. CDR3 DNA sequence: TGCAGTGCTAGAGGCCCAGGGCGAGGGGAGCTGTTTTTT.

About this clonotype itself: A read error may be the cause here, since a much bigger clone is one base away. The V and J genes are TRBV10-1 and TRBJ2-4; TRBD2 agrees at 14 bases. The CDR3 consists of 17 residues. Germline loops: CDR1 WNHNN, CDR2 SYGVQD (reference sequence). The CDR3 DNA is TGCGCCAGCTGTGACCCCGGACTAGCGGGAGGAATAGGCATTCAGTACTTC. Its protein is CASCDPGLAGGIGIQYF.

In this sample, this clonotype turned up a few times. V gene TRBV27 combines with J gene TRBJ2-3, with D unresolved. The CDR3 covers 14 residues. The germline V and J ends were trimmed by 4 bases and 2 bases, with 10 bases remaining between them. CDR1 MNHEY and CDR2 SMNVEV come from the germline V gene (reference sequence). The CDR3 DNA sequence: TGTGCCAGCAGTTCCGAACGTCCCACAGATACGCAGTATTTT. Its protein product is CASSSERPTDTQYF.

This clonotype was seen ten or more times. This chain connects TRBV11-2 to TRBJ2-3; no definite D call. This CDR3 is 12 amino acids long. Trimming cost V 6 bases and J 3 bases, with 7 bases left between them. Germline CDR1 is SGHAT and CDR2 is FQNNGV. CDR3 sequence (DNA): TGTGCCAGCAGAATGAGTACAGATACGCAGTATTTT. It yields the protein CASRMSTDTQYF.

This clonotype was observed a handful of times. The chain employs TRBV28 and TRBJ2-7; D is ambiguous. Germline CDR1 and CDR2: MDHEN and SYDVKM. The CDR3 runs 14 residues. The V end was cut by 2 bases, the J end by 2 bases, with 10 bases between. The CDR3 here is CASSLNRPPYEQYF. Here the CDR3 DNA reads TGTGCCAGCAGTTTAAACCGACCTCCCTACGAGCAGTACTTC.

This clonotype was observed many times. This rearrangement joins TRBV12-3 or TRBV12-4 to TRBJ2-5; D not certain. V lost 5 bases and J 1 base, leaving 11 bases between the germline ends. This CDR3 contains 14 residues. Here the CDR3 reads CASSPTSLQETQYF. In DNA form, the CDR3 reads TGTGCCAGCAGTCCCACGTCCCTCCAAGAGACCCAGTACTTC.

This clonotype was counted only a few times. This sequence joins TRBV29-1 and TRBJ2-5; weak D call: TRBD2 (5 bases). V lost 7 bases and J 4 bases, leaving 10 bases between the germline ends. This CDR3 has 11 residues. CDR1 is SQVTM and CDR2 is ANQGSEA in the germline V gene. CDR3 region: CSARTGETQYF. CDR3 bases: TGCAGCGCTCGGACTGGAGAGACCCAGTACTTC.

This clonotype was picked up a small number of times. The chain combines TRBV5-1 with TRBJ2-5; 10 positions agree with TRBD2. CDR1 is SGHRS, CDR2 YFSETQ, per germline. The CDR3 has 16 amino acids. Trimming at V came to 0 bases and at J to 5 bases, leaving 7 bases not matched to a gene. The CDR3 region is CASSLGGTSEMETQYF. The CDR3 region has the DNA TGCGCCAGCAGCTTGGGCGGGACTAGCGAAATGGAGACCCAGTACTTC.

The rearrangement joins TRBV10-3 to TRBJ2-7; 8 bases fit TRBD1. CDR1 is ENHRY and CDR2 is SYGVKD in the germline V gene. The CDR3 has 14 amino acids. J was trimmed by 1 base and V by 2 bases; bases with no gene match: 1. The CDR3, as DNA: TGTGCCATCAGTGAGGACAGGGGATCCTACGAGCAGTACTTC. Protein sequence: CAISEDRGSYEQYF.

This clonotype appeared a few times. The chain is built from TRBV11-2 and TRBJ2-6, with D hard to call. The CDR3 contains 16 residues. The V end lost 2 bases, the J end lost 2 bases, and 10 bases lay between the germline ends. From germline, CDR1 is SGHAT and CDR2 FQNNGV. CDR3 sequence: CASSLSAVAGANVLTF. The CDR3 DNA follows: TGTGCCAGCAGCTTAAGTGCCGTAGCTGGGGCCAACGTCCTGACTTTC.